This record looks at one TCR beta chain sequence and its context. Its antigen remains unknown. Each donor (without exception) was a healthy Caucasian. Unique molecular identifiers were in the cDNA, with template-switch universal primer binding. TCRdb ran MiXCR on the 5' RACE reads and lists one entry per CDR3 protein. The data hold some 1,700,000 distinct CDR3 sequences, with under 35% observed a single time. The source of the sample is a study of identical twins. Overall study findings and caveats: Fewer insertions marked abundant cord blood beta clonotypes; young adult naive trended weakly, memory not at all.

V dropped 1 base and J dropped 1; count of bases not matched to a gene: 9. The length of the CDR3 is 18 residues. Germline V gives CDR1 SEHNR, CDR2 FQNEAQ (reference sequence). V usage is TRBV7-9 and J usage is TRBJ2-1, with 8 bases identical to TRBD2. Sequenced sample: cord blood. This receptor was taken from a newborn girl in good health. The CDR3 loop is CASSLGLLAVESYNEQFF. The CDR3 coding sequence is TGTGCCAGCAGCTTAGGATTACTAGCGGTGGAATCCTACAATGAGCAGTTCTTC.